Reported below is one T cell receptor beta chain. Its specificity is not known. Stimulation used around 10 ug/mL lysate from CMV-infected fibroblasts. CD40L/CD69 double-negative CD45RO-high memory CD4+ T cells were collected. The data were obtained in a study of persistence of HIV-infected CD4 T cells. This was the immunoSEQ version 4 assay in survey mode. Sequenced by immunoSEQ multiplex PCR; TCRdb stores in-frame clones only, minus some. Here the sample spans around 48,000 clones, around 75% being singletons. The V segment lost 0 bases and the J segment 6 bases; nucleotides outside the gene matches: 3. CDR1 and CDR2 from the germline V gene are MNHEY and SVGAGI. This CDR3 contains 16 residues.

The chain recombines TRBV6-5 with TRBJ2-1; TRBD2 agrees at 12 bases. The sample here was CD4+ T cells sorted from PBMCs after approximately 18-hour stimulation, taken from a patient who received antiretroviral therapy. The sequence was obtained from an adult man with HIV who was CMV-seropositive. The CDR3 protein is CASSYSGLAGPNEQFF. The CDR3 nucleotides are TGTGCCAGCAGTTACTCAGGACTAGCGGGACCCAATGAGCAGTTCTTC.